Described below is a single T cell receptor beta chain sequence and its context. Its cognate antigen is unknown. This record comes from a study of OX40 agonist ivuxolimab in advanced cancers. Study-level results: Clones of CD4+ and CD8+ blood T cells grew by week 6 at doses of 0.1 to 3.0 mg/kg.

Trimming pared 6 bases from V and 6 bases from J, leaving 9 bases between. Germline V gene data show CDR1 as MNHEY and CDR2 as SVGAGI. This CDR3 contains 11 residues. Here immunoSEQ multiplex PCR was the method, and the copy in TCRdb shows in-frame clones only, minus some. In the table there are approximately 52,000 clones, roughly 80% of which are singletons. The material sequenced was CD4+ or CD8+ T cells sorted from blood, taken in a trial of the OX40 agonist ivuxolimab. This receptor was identified in an adult with an advanced solid tumor such as melanoma, head and neck, liver or kidney cancer. The gene calls are TRBV6-5 and TRBJ2-7; D not certain. In DNA form, the CDR3 reads TGTGCCAGCAGGGGGTGGAGCGAGCAGTACTTC. It is translated as CASRGWSEQYF.